This T cell receptor beta chain was sequenced during a study of Ad26.COV2.S vaccination and SARS-CoV-2 variants. Overall study: Ad26.COV2.S shots went into the muscle once or twice, 56 days apart.

In germline, CDR1 is MDHEN, CDR2 SYDVKM. The CDR3 loop spans 15 amino acids. After removal of 6 bases from V and 4 bases from J, the junction contained 12 bases not matched to a gene. Study outcomes and limitations: Marked by substantial breadth, spike-specific CD8+ and CD4+ T cell responses were reportedly seen after vaccination. Overall T cell responses may have been underestimated by the analyses of TCR breadth and depth.

Concerning this clone: Antigen specificity is unknown.

Treatment denoted: roughly 20 received Ad26.COV2.S at low or high dose, single or two shots; roughly five received placebo; per-sample allocation not given. The study sampled participants on day 63 after the first vaccine or placebo injection. This person who donated was an adult of 18-55 years in Boston. Clones were read by immunoSEQ multiplex PCR, and TCRdb kept only the in-frame ones, dropping some. This sample has 360,000 or so clones, with around 89% found just once. This chain connects TRBV28 to TRBJ2-7; 7 bases align to TRBD1. Material: peripheral blood, obtained in a trial of Ad26.COV2.S vaccine versus placebo. The sequence was obtained from a person between 18 and 65 years old who received the Ad26.COV2.S COVID-19 vaccine or a placebo. CDR3 sequence (DNA): TGTGCCAGCAGGAGAACAGGGGTTCCTGGGTACGAGCAGTACTTC. Its translation: CASRRTGVPGYEQYF.